The following is a T cell receptor beta chain sequence with its context. The antigen is unknown. cDNA encoding TCR beta was synthesized via 5'RACE template switching incorporating UMIs. From its re-call of the 5' RACE reads, TCRdb lists each CDR3 protein once, without DNA. The table for this sample gives 500,000 to 700,000 distinct CDR3 sequences. This sample was taken from a study of T cells expressing NK-cell markers. The study's findings and limits: The leading position in the CD3+CD56-NKG2C+ fraction of a few donors also went to these clonotypes. In roughly six donors, dominant NKG2C+ clonotypes were about 1.0-7.0% of CD8+ T cells.

The CDR3 has 13 residues. Germline V gene sequence: CDR1 SQVTM, CDR2 ANQGSEA. The sequenced sample was blood T cells: a sorted CD56 or NKG2C T cell subset, CD4+ or CD8+ T cells, or bulk PBMC T cells (not recorded which). The clonotype comes from a man aged 18 to 29 in good health. The V call is TRBV29-1, the J call TRBJ2-5; TCRdb reports TRBD1, a call that lacks DNA to check it against. CDR3 in amino acids: CSVEQGSGETQYF.